This T cell receptor beta chain was captured by sequencing in a study of regulatory T cells in long-lasting Graves disease. Study results and caveats: The sample size was small, and this may have reduced accuracy.

Germline V CDR1 and CDR2: MDHEN, SYDVKM. V was clipped by 6 bases and J by 2 bases, with 20 bases between them. CDR3 length: 17 amino acids. Time point noted: persistent/refractory GD, antithyroid drugs over 5 years with positive TRAb. Generation of the TCR library employed RNA extracted from PBMCs. In Xi'an, China, an endocrinology department was the source of patients. Approximately 8.3 milliliters of peripheral blood went into EDTA tubes. The TCR beta library used iRepertoire HTBI primers with Arm-PCR amplification of CDR3. TCRdb analysed the multiplex PCR reads with MiXCR anew, one entry per CDR3 protein. The repertoire holds 700,000 or so distinct CDR3 sequences, with around 30% as singletons. As to this clonotype: The antigen remains undetermined.

J is TRBJ1-3 and V is TRBV28, with a possible D match to TRBD1 (6 bases). The source of this sequence is a female donor with Graves disease. Sample: peripheral blood mononuclear cells (PBMCs), taken when the disease was refractory, from a patient treated with antithyroid drugs. CDR3 DNA sequence: TGTGCCAGCAGGACCCCCACGGGGGGGGGCCCTGGAAACACCATATATTTT. It encodes CASRTPTGGGPGNTIYF.